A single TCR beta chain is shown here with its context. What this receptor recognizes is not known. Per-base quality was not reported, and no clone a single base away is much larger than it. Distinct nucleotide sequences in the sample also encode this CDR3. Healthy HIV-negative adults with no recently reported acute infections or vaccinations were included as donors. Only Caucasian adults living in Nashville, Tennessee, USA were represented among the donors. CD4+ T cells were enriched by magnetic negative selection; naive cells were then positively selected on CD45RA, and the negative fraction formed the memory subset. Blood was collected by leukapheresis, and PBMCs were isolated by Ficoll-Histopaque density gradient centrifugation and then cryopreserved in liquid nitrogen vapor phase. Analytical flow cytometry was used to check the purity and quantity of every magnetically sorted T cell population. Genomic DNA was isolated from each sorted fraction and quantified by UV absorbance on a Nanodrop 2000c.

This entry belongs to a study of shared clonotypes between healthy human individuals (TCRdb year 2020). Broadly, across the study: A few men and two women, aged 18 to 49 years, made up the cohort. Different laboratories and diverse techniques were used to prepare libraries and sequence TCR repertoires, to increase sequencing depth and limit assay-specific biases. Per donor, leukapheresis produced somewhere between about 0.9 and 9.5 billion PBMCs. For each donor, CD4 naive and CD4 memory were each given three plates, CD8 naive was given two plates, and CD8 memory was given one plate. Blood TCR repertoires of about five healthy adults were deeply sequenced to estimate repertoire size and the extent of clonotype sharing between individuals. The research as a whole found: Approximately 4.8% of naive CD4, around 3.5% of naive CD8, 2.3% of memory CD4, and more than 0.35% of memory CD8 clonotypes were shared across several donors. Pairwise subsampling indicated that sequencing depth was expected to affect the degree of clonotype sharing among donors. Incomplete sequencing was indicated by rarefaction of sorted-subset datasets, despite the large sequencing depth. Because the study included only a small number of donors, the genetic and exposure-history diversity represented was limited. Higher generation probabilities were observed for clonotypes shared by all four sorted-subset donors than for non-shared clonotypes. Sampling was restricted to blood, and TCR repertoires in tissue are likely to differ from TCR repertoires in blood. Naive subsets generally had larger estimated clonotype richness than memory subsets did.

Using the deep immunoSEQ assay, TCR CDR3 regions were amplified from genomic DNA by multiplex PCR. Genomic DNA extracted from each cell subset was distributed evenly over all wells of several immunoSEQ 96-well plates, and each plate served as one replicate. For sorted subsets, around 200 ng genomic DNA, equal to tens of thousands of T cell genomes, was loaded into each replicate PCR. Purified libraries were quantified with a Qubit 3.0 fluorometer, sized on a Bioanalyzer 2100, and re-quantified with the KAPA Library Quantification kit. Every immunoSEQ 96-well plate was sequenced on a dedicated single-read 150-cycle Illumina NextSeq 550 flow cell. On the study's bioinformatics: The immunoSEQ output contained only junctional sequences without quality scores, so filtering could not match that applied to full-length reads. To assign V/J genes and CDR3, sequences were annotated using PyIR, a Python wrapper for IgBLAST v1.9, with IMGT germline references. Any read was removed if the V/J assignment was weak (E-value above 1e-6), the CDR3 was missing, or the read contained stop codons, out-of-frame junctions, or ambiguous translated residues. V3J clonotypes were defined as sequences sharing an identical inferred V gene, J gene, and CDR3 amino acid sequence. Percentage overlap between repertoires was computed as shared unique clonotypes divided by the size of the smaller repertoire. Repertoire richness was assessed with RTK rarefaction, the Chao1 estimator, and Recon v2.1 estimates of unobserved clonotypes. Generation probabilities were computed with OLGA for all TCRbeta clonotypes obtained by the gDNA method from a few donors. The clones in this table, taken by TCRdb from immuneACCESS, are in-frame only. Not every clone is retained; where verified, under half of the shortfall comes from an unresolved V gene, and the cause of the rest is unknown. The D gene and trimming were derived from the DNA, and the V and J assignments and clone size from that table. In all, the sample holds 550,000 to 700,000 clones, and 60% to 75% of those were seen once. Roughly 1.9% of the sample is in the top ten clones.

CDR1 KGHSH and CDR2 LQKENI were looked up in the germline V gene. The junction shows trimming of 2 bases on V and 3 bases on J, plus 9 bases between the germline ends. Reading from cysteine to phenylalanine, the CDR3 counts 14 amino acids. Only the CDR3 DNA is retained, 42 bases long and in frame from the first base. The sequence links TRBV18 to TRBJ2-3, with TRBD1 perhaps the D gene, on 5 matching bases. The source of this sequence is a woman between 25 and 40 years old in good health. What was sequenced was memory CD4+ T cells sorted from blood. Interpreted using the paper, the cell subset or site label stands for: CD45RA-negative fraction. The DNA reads TGTGCCAGCTCACCAGTGGGGCGAACAGATACGCAGTATTTT. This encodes CASSPVGRTDTQYF.